The 30 T cell receptor beta chains reported below all come from one sample, sequenced in a study of blood T cell repertoires in COVID-19. Sequencing was performed with immunoSEQ multiplex PCR; in TCRdb, only in-frame clones are kept and a portion is missing. This sample has fewer than 350,000 clones; about four fifths occur once, and the top ten carry less than 3%. Sequenced input: peripheral blood. The receptors shown here come from a woman aged 60-75 years with active or convalescent COVID-19.

The chain carries TRBV7-9 and TRBJ2-3; 9 nucleotides agree with TRBD1. The V segment lost 5 bases and the J segment 3 bases; nucleotides outside the gene matches: 9. The V gene's germline CDR1 is SEHNR and CDR2 FQNEAQ (reference sequence). The CDR3 spans 16 residues. CDR3: CASSLNPGQGTDTQYF. CDR3 coding DNA: TGTGCCAGCAGCCTCAATCCGGGACAGGGAACAGATACGCAGTATTTT.

This clone was seen just once. The chain is built from TRBV15 and TRBJ1-5; 7 bases map to TRBD1. The junction had 4 bases not matched to a gene; V was cut back by 5 bases and J by 0 bases. This CDR3 spans 15 amino acids. From germline, CDR1 is LNHNV and CDR2 YYDKDF (reference sequence). The CDR3 protein is CATSGTAHSNQPQHF. In DNA, the CDR3 is TGTGCCACCAGCGGGACAGCCCATAGCAATCAGCCCCAGCATTTT. Together with reference TRBV15 and TRBJ1-5, the CDR3 gives the full variable domain: DAMVIQNPRYQVTQFGKPVTLSCSQTLNHNVMYWYQQKSSQAPKLLFHYYDKDFNNEADTPDNFQSRRPNTSFCFLDIRSPGLGDTAMYLCATSGTAHSNQPQHFGDGTRLSIL.

The chain uses TRBV27 and TRBJ2-7; possibly TRBD1 for D (6 bases). The germline V gene encodes CDR1 MNHEY and CDR2 SMNVEV (reference sequence). The CDR3 has 15 residues. Trimming removed 5 bases from V and 0 bases from J, with 14 bases in between. The CDR3 sequence is CASSTRGRSSYEQYF. DNA for the CDR3: TGTGCCAGCAGTACCAGGGGAAGAAGCTCCTACGAGCAGTACTTC.

The genes are TRBV6-7 and TRBJ1-5; D uncertain. TRBV6-7 is sorted into the ORF group, with uncertain function. Trimming left V 0 bases short and J 0 bases short, with 9 bases between. The CDR3 sequence is 16 residues long. The CDR3 DNA reads TGTGCCAGCAGTTACTCGGGCATCGATAGCAATCAGCCCCAGCATTTT. Amino acids: CASSYSGIDSNQPQHF.

The chain combines TRBV18 with TRBJ2-5; D may be TRBD1 (5 bases). The germline V gene encodes CDR1 KGHSH and CDR2 LQKENI. This CDR3 comprises 13 residues. Trimming stripped 1 base from V and 4 bases from J, with 7 bases between. The CDR3 region is CASSPQGRETQYF. CDR3 nucleotides: TGTGCCAGCTCACCACAGGGGCGAGAGACCCAGTACTTC.

V and J are TRBV28 and TRBJ2-7, with D possibly TRBD1 on 6 matching bases. The CDR3 contains 15 residues. V lost 4 bases and J 4 bases, leaving 17 bases between the germline ends. Per germline, CDR1 MDHEN and CDR2 SYDVKM. The DNA for the CDR3 is TGTGCCAGCAGTTCTCAGACAGGAAAGGGATACGAGCAGTACTTC. Protein: CASSSQTGKGYEQYF.

The chain carries TRBV11-2 and TRBJ1-4; no reliable D call. The germline V and J ends were trimmed by 3 bases and 2 bases, with 10 bases remaining between them. Germline values: CDR1 SGHAT, CDR2 FQNNGV. The CDR3 is 15 amino acids. The CDR3 sequence: CASSFSSNTNEKLFF. The DNA for the CDR3 is TGTGCCAGCAGCTTTAGCAGTAATACTAATGAAAAACTGTTTTTT.

This chain connects TRBV7-6 to TRBJ1-1; unclear D gene. This CDR3 is built from 13 residues. CDR1 is SGHVS and CDR2 is FNYEAQ in the germline V gene. Trimming left V 3 bases short and J 1 base short, with 6 bases between. The CDR3 sequence is CASSFAGNTEAFF. The CDR3 nucleotides are TGTGCCAGCAGCTTCGCAGGGAACACTGAAGCTTTCTTT.

This chain's CDR3 is CASSWDSRSYNEQFF. The DNA of the CDR3 is TGCGCCAGCAGCTGGGACTCCCGCTCCTACAATGAGCAGTTCTTC. The chain recombines TRBV5-1 with TRBJ2-1; D perhaps matches TRBD2 (6 bases). V dropped 3 bases and J dropped 0 bases, with 10 bases sitting between them. This CDR3 has 15 amino acids. Per the germline V gene, CDR1 is SGHRS and CDR2 is YFSETQ.

This sequence joins TRBV19 and TRBJ1-5; D unresolved. Between the trimmed V and J ends, which lost 2 bases and 7 bases, there was a span of 15 bases. Germline V lookup: CDR1 LNHDA, CDR2 SQIVND (reference sequence). This CDR3 spans 15 amino acids. CDR3 protein: CASSIRRAGGQPQHF. CDR3 sequence (DNA): TGTGCCAGTAGTATACGCCGTGCGGGAGGGCAGCCCCAGCATTTT.

The genes are TRBV2 and TRBJ2-1, with D possibly TRBD1 on 6 matching bases. Germline CDR1 SNHLY, CDR2 FYNNEI. V lost 8 bases and J lost 5, with 16 bases in between. The CDR3 sequence is 14 residues long. The CDR3 reads CASPIRGLNNEQFF. Here the CDR3 DNA reads TGTGCCAGCCCGATCAGGGGCCTGAACAATGAGCAGTTCTTC.

J is TRBJ2-3 and V is TRBV30, with TRBD1 matching over 8 bases. J was trimmed by 0 bases and V by 1 base; bases with no gene match: 3. This CDR3 spans 15 amino acids. Germline CDR1 and CDR2: GTSNPN and SVGIG (reference sequence). The CDR3 spells CAWSGDRYSTDTQYF. For the CDR3, the DNA is TGTGCCTGGAGTGGGGACAGGTACAGCACAGATACGCAGTATTTT.

This clone was seen once. The DNA is omitted, as the CDR3 cannot be located on it reliably, and the CDR3 follows TCRdb's listing. The chain is built from TRBV5-4 and TRBJ1-4; no DNA check was done on the table's D call, TRBD1. Germline CDR1 is SGHNT and CDR2 is YYREEE (reference sequence). The length of the CDR3 is 20 amino acids, counting both ends. The CDR3 loop is CASSFGPGGIIGATNEKLFF.

The chain combines TRBV10-1 with TRBJ2-3; 10 nucleotides agree with TRBD2. The length of the CDR3 is 15 residues. With 9 bases clipped from V and 3 bases from J, the junction kept 9 bases outside the gene matches. From germline, CDR1 is WNHNN and CDR2 SYGVQD (reference sequence). The CDR3, as DNA: TGCGCCAGTTCGGCTAGCGGGGGAGAAACAGATACGCAGTATTTT. Translation gives CASSASGGETDTQYF.

The chain recombines TRBV19 with TRBJ2-3; 8 positions match TRBD1. Germline loops: CDR1 LNHDA, CDR2 SQIVND (reference sequence). There are 16 residues in the CDR3. V lost 1 base, J lost 2 bases, and 5 bases stayed unmatched. The CDR3 nucleotides are TGTGCCAGTAGTATAGGCAGACAGGGGAACACAGATACGCAGTATTTT. It specifies CASSIGRQGNTDTQYF.

The V call is TRBV3-1 (or the pseudogene TRBV3-2), the J call TRBJ2-6; D may be TRBD1 (5 bases). The CDR3 is 15 residues long. V lost 3 bases to trimming and J lost 4 bases, with 10 bases between them. Germline CDR1 is LGHDT and CDR2 is YNNKEL (reference sequence). CDR3 coding DNA: TGTGCCAGCAGCCAGGGGCCCCAGGGGGCCAACGTCCTGACTTTC. It encodes CASSQGPQGANVLTF.

The V gene is TRBV10-3, the J gene TRBJ1-5; D call uncertain. V lost 3 bases, J lost 9 bases, and 9 bases lay in between. CDR3 length equals 12 residues. Germline loops: CDR1 ENHRY, CDR2 SYGVKD. In DNA form, the CDR3 reads TGTGCCATCAGTGATTCAGGTGGGCCCCAGCATTTT. The encoded protein is CAISDSGGPQHF.

Regarding this clone: The conserved closing phenylalanine or tryptophan is absent in this CDR3, likely reflecting a read error. The DNA is omitted, as the CDR3 cannot be located on it reliably, and the CDR3 follows TCRdb's listing. The chain joins TRBV3-1 (or the pseudogene TRBV3-2) to TRBJ1-2; TRBD1, as called in the table, went unchecked against the DNA. Including both end residues, the CDR3 is 8 amino acids long. Germline values: CDR1 LGHDT, CDR2 YNNKEL (reference sequence). CDR3 in amino acids: CASRPDRG.

This sequence joins TRBV6-5 and TRBJ1-2, with 8 bases aligning to TRBD1. The CDR3 loop spans 14 amino acids. V was clipped by 5 bases and J by 6 bases; unmatched bases: 8. The germline CDR1 and CDR2 sequences are MNHEY and SVGAGI. This chain's CDR3 is CASSTGSGGHGYTF. CDR3 sequence (DNA): TGTGCCAGCAGTACAGGGTCAGGGGGCCATGGCTACACCTTC.

V gene TRBV5-1 combines with J gene TRBJ1-1, with 7 bases lining up with TRBD1. Germline CDR1 and CDR2: SGHRS and YFSETQ. The trim removed 0 bases at V and 8 bases at J, leaving 4 bases unmatched. This CDR3 spans 13 amino acids. The CDR3 spells CASSLAGTDEAFF. CDR3 nucleotide sequence: TGCGCCAGCAGCTTGGCCGGGACAGACGAAGCTTTCTTT.

The V call is TRBV6-1, the J call TRBJ1-5; D perhaps matches TRBD1 (6 bases). CDR3 length: 13 residues. Trimming shortened V by 5 bases and J by 7 bases, and 12 bases separated the two germline ends. Germline loops: CDR1 MNHNS, CDR2 SASEGT. The CDR3 spells CASSPPDSQPQHF. DNA for the CDR3: TGTGCCAGCAGTCCTCCGGACAGCCAGCCCCAGCATTTT.

This rearrangement joins TRBV5-1 to TRBJ2-1, with D possibly matching TRBD2 (5 bases). Germline V gene lookup returns CDR1 SGHRS and CDR2 YFSETQ. Trimming took off 3 bases at V and 9 bases at J, with 10 bases between the two ends. The CDR3 has 12 amino acids. The CDR3 reads CASSWSEGEQFF. CDR3 sequence (DNA): TGCGCCAGCAGCTGGTCTGAGGGTGAGCAGTTCTTC.

This chain connects TRBV5-1 to TRBJ2-7; TRBD2 is a possible D gene (6 bases). Germline V lookup: CDR1 SGHRS, CDR2 YFSETQ. CDR3 length equals 15 residues. The V end was cut by 4 bases, the J end by 0 bases, with 14 bases between. CDR3 region: CASSASVRRSYEQYF. CDR3 DNA: TGCGCCAGCAGCGCTAGCGTCAGGCGCTCCTACGAGCAGTACTTC.

The V call is TRBV11-2, the J call TRBJ1-4, with 9 bases aligning to TRBD1. J gave up 7 bases and V 5 bases, and 14 bases lay outside the gene matches. Looked up from germline, CDR1 is SGHAT and CDR2 is FQNNGV. The CDR3 sequence is 17 residues long. CDR3 amino acids: CASSTPGTGLSGEKLFF. In nucleotides, the CDR3 is TGTGCCAGCAGCACCCCCGGGACAGGGCTCTCAGGTGAAAAACTGTTTTTT. Filled out from reference TRBV11-2 and TRBJ1-4, the complete variable domain reads EAGVAQSPRYKIIEKRQSVAFWCNPISGHATLYWYQQILGQGPKLLIQFQNNGVVDDSQLPKDRFSAERLKGVDSTLKIQPAKLEDSAVYLCASSTPGTGLSGEKLFFGSGTQLSVL.

CDR3 residues: CASSQGMTSGGEQFF. CDR3 sequence (DNA): TGCGCCAGCAGCCAAGGGATGACTAGCGGGGGGGAGCAGTTCTTC. The J gene is TRBJ2-1, the V gene TRBV4-1; 13 bases align to TRBD2. The V gene end was trimmed by 1 base and the J gene end by 10 bases; junction bases not matched to a gene: 4. The CDR3 is 15 amino acids. CDR1 is MGHRA, CDR2 YSYEKL, per germline.

The chain recombines TRBV4-3 with TRBJ2-2; 10 bases align to TRBD1. With 2 bases clipped from V and 2 bases from J, the junction kept 17 bases outside the gene matches. The CDR3 runs 21 residues. CDR1 is LGHNA, CDR2 YSLEER, per germline. The CDR3 nucleotides read TGCGCCAGCAGCCAAACCACCCGACAGGGGGCGACCTACCTAAACACCGGGGAGCTGTTTTTT. Protein: CASSQTTRQGATYLNTGELFF.

The genes are TRBV9 and TRBJ1-1; 7 nucleotides line up with TRBD1. The CDR3 covers 15 residues. V lost 4 bases, J lost 5 bases, and 11 bases stayed unmatched. CDR1 is SGDLS and CDR2 is YYNGEE in the germline V gene. The CDR3 region is CASSPRRDSRTEAFF. The CDR3 nucleotides read TGTGCCAGCAGCCCCCGTCGGGACAGCAGGACTGAAGCTTTCTTT.

Remarks on this clone: One junction end disagrees with the germline gene, perhaps due to a read error. The genes are TRBV5-6 and TRBJ2-1; 10 bases align to TRBD2. CDR1 and CDR2 (germline): SGHDT, YYEEEE. The CDR3 consists of 15 residues. Here the CDR3 DNA reads TGCGCCAGCAGCGGGGGGGTGGTCGATTACAATGAGCAGTTCTTC. It is translated as CASSGGVVDYNEQFF.

The chain uses TRBV29-1 and TRBJ2-7, with D possibly being TRBD1 (6 bases). V was pared by 7 bases and J by 4 bases, with 14 bases between. Germline assignment: CDR1 SQVTM and CDR2 ANQGSEA. CDR3 length: 12 amino acids. CDR3 sequence reads: CSASQGNYEQYF. In nucleotides, the CDR3 is TGCAGCGCAAGCCAGGGGAATTACGAGCAGTACTTC.

The gene calls are TRBV15 and TRBJ1-5, with 10 bases identical to TRBD1. The CDR3 has 17 residues. V was clipped by 1 base and J by 2 bases; unmatched bases: 5. Germline-derived CDR1 and CDR2 are LNHNV and YYDKDF (reference sequence). CDR3: CATSRGDRGVGNQPQHF. CDR3 sequence (DNA): TGTGCCACCAGCAGAGGGGACAGGGGCGTTGGCAATCAGCCCCAGCATTTT.